This TCR beta chain was captured in a study of blood T cell repertoires in COVID-19. Germline V gene lookup returns CDR1 KGHDR and CDR2 SFDVKD. This CDR3 contains 15 residues. The V and J ends lost 6 bases and 4 bases, in that order; junction bases with no gene match: 6. Original data processing: Estimation of nucleated cell counts was performed using reference gene primer amplification. The protocol was immunoSEQ multiplex PCR, while the TCRdb copy is restricted to in-frame clones and leaves out a portion. V and J calls and clone size are copied from that table; D and trimming were computed from the DNA. The sample yields approximately 210,000 clones, over 75% seen once.

This chain links TRBV24-1 with TRBJ2-1; 9 bases match TRBD2. Sample: peripheral blood. The receptor's source is a middle-aged woman with acute or convalescent COVID-19. The CDR3 DNA is TGTGCCACCAGTCCAGCTAGCGGGGAGTACAATGAGCAGTTCTTC. Its protein is CATSPASGEYNEQFF.